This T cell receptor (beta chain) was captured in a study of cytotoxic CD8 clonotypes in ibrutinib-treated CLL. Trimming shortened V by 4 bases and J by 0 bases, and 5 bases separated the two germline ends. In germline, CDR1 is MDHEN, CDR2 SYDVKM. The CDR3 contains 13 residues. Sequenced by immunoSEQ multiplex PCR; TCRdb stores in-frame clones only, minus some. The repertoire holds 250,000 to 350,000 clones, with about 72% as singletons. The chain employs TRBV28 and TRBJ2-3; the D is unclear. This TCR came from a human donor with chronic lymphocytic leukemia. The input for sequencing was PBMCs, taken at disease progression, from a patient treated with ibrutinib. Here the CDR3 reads CASSSYSTDTQYF. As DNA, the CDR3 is TGTGCCAGCAGTTCCTATAGCACAGATACGCAGTATTTT. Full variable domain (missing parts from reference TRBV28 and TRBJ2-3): DVKVTQSSRYLVKRTGEKVFLECVQDMDHENMFWYRQDPGLGLRLIYFSYDVKMKEKGDIPEGYSVSREKKERFSLILESASTNQTSMYLCASSSYSTDTQYFGPGTRLTVL.